The clone carrying this TCR beta chain was found a few times. The V segment lost 1 base and the J segment 3 bases; nucleotides outside the gene matches: 5. Germline assignment: CDR1 SQVTM and CDR2 ANQGSEA. The CDR3 contains 16 residues. The data derive from a study of T-cell reconstitution after alpha-beta-depleted transplantation in children. Construction of the TCRbeta library involved unique molecular identifiers. TCRdb independently ran MiXCR on the PCR reads; one entry per CDR3 protein. In the table there are 490,000 or so distinct CDR3 sequences, about an eighth of which are singletons. This clonotype was sampled from a human donor who donated a stem cell graft to a child with combined immunodeficiency. The material was PBMCs from the stem cell graft donor, obtained from the stem cell graft. The chain uses TRBV29-1 and TRBJ2-3; 12 positions match TRBD2. CDR3 nucleotide sequence: TGCAGCGTTGAAGCGACTAGCGGGAGTAAAACAGATACGCAGTATTTT. Translating it yields CSVEATSGSKTDTQYF.